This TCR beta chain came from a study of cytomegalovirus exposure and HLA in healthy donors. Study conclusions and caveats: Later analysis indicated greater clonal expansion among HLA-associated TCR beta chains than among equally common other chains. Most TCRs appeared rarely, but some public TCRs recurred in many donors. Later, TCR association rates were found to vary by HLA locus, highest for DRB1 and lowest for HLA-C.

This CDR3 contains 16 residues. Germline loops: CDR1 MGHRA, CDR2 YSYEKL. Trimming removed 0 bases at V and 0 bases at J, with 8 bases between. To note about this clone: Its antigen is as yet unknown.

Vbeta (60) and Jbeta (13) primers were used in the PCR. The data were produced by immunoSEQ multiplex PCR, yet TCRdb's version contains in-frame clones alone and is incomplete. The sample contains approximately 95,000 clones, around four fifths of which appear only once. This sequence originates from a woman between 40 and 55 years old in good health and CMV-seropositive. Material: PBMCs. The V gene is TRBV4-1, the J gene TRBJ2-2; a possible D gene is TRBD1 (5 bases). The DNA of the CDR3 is TGCGCCAGCAGCCAAGATGTGGGGCCGAACACCGGGGAGCTGTTTTTT. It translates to CASSQDVGPNTGELFF.